This is a list of T cell receptor beta chains from one sample in a study of T cell responses to AZD1222 COVID-19 vaccine. Using immunoSEQ multiplex PCR, the repertoire was profiled, and TCRdb retains in-frame clones only, with some absent. The table lists 150,000 to 200,000 clones, 70% to 90% of them singletons, with 1.5% to 2% in the top ten. Sequenced material: peripheral blood, taken on day 0 of AZD1222 vaccination. Receptors originate from an adult in good health. Both conserved end residues are part of each CDR3. The D gene is left open where the match is weak. Some rows have no size entry. The others give once, few or many, or a class for an expanded clone.

TRBD1	TRBV6-1	TRBJ2-1	.	CASSGGQGLSYNEQFF	TGTGCCAGCAGTGGGGGACAGGGGCTTTCCTACAATGAGCAGTTCTTC
.	TRBV2	TRBJ1-2	.	CASSEQTGIAGGYTF	TGTGCCAGCAGTGAACAAACAGGCATTGCGGGAGGCTACACCTTC
TRBD2	TRBV6-5	TRBJ2-7	.	CASSPQGLSAYEQYF	TGTGCCAGCAGTCCCCAGGGACTATCGGCCTACGAGCAGTACTTC
.	TRBV7-3	TRBJ1-2	.	CASSPLRGDYGYTF	TGTGCCAGCAGCCCTTTGAGGGGCGACTATGGCTACACCTTC
.	TRBV11-2	TRBJ1-2	.	CASSLEGYGYTF	TGTGCCAGCAGCTTAGAGGGCTATGGCTACACCTTC
.	TRBV5-1	TRBJ1-3	.	CASSLESGSGNTIYF	TGCGCCAGCAGCTTGGAGAGTGGCTCTGGAAACACCATATATTTT
.	TRBV28	TRBJ1-4	.	CASSQPGTTNEKLFF	TGTGCCAGCAGCCAACCCGGAACAACTAATGAAAAACTGTTTTTT
.	TRBV7-9	TRBJ2-3	.	CASSPDQTDTQYF	TGTGCCAGCAGCCCTGACCAGACAGATACGCAGTATTTT
TRBD1	TRBV11-2	TRBJ2-2	few	CASSLGQGTGELFF	TGTGCCAGCAGCTTAGGACAGGGGACCGGGGAGCTGTTTTTT
.	TRBV5-1	TRBJ2-5	.	CASSLAGDKGETQYF	TGCGCCAGCAGCTTGGCCGGGGACAAAGGGGAGACCCAGTACTTC
TRBD2	TRBV11-3	TRBJ2-1	.	CASSPGTSGRGGNEQFF	TGTGCCAGCAGCCCTGGGACTAGCGGGAGAGGGGGCAATGAGCAGTTCTTC
TRBD1	TRBV30	TRBJ1-2	.	CAWSVLQGYYGYTF	TGTGCCTGGAGTGTACTACAGGGGTACTATGGCTACACCTTC
TRBD2	TRBV7-2	TRBJ2-7	.	CASSLEAGVHEQYF	TGTGCCAGCAGCTTAGAGGCGGGGGTCCACGAGCAGTACTTC
TRBD2	TRBV4-2	TRBJ2-1	few	CASSQGTSGAYNEQFF	TGTGCCAGCAGCCAAGGAACTAGCGGGGCCTACAATGAGCAGTTCTTC
TRBD1	TRBV24-1	TRBJ2-2	.	CATSVDRGTGELFF	TGTGCCACCAGTGTAGACAGGGGAACCGGGGAGCTGTTTTTT
.	TRBV11-2	TRBJ2-2	few	CASSLGGSGTGELFF	TGTGCCAGCAGCTTAGGGGGGTCGGGCACCGGGGAGCTGTTTTTT
.	TRBV7-2	TRBJ2-7	.	CASSSGASYEQYF	TGTGCCAGCAGCTCCGGGGCCTCCTACGAGCAGTACTTC
.	TRBV5-4	TRBJ1-2	.	CASSLGSPYGYTF	TGTGCCAGCAGCTTGGGCAGCCCCTATGGCTACACCTTC
.	TRBV7-6	TRBJ2-1	.	CASSFSSGSYNEQFF	TGTGCCAGCAGCTTCAGTAGCGGCTCCTACAATGAGCAGTTCTTC
TRBD1	TRBV5-1	TRBJ1-3	.	CASSLGTGGANTIYF	TGCGCCAGCAGCTTGGGGACAGGGGGCGCAAACACCATATATTTT
.	TRBV18	TRBJ1-5	.	CASSPSANQPQHF	TGTGCCAGCTCACCGTCCGCGAATCAGCCCCAGCATTTT
TRBD1	TRBV2	TRBJ1-1	.	CASNTHLGGGPNTEAFF	TGTGCCAGCAACACTCACTTGGGAGGGGGCCCGAACACTGAAGCTTTCTTT
.	TRBV5-1	TRBJ2-2	.	CASSPRTVGGSGELFF	TGCGCCAGCAGCCCTAGGACAGTCGGAGGGTCCGGGGAGCTGTTTTTT
.	TRBV4-1	TRBJ2-7	once	CASSLGTDSYEQYF	TGCGCCAGCAGCCTTGGGACGGACTCCTACGAGCAGTACTTC
.	TRBV19	TRBJ1-5	.	CASSISVEPQHF	TGTGCCAGTAGTATAAGTGTGGAGCCCCAGCATTTT
.	TRBV18	TRBJ1-2	.	CASSPLDRQPNYGYTF	TGTGCCAGCTCACCATTAGACCGACAGCCCAACTATGGCTACACCTTC
.	TRBV5-8	TRBJ1-3	few	CASSLTVLSGNTIYF	TGTGCCAGCAGCTTGACAGTGCTATCTGGAAACACCATATATTTT
.	TRBV21-1	TRBJ2-4	.	CASSPSPGTSGMWGSAKNIQYF	TGTGCCAGCAGCCCCTCCCCAGGGACTAGCGGGATGTGGGGTAGTGCCAAAAACATTCAGTACTTC
.	TRBV10-3	TRBJ1-6	.	CASQAIPGNNNSPLHF	TGTGCCTCCCAAGCCATTCCGGGGAACAATAATTCACCCCTCCACTTT
.	TRBV15	TRBJ2-5	.	CATSRDRVRETQYF	TGTGCCACCAGCAGAGATCGGGTACGGGAGACCCAGTACTTC
TRBD1	TRBV5-8	TRBJ1-5	few	CASSWDRGPGQPQHF	TGTGCCAGCAGCTGGGACAGGGGGCCAGGTCAGCCCCAGCATTTT
.	TRBV3-1/TRBV3-2	TRBJ1-6	.	CASSPTGGNSPLHF	TGTGCCAGCAGCCCGACGGGTGGGAATTCACCCCTCCACTTT
TRBD1	TRBV5-6	TRBJ2-1	.	CASSPIDRGTHEQFF	TGTGCCAGCAGTCCAATCGACAGGGGGACCCATGAGCAGTTCTTC
TRBD1	TRBV6-2/TRBV6-3	TRBJ1-2	.	CASSLPDRRDYGYTF	TGTGCCAGCAGTTTACCGGACAGGCGCGACTATGGCTACACCTTC
TRBD1	TRBV5-5	TRBJ1-1	.	CASSRGQGNTEAFF	TGTGCCAGCAGCAGGGGACAGGGCAACACTGAAGCTTTCTTT
.	TRBV7-3	TRBJ2-2	.	CASSLNAGANTGELFF	TGTGCCAGCAGCTTAAATGCTGGCGCGAACACCGGGGAGCTGTTTTTT
.	TRBV7-6	TRBJ2-1	.	CASSLQTGRWDEQFF	TGTGCCAGCAGCTTGCAGACAGGGAGGTGGGATGAGCAGTTCTTC
.	TRBV20-1	TRBJ2-7	.	CSARYRYEQYF	TGCAGTGCTAGGTATCGTTACGAGCAGTACTTC
.	TRBV5-1	TRBJ1-1	.	CASSLQGWKEEAFF	TGCGCCAGCAGCTTACAGGGTTGGAAGGAGGAAGCTTTCTTT
.	TRBV30	TRBJ1-4	.	CAWSGGAAEKLFF	TGTGCCTGGAGTGGCGGTGCGGCTGAAAAACTGTTTTTT
.	TRBV28	TRBJ2-2	.	CASNSYGGRNTGELFF	TGTGCCAGCAATTCCTATGGGGGACGGAACACCGGGGAGCTGTTTTTT
TRBD1	TRBV9	TRBJ2-1	.	CASSVTGGNEQFF	TGTGCCAGCAGCGTAACAGGGGGCAATGAGCAGTTCTTC
TRBD2	TRBV3-1/TRBV3-2	TRBJ2-5	.	CASSQDPGGGTQYF	TGTGCCAGCAGCCAAGACCCGGGAGGTGGGACCCAGTACTTC
TRBD1	TRBV19	TRBJ1-1	.	CASRVTGWSTEAFF	TGTGCCAGCAGAGTGACAGGGTGGAGCACTGAAGCTTTCTTT
.	TRBV11-2	TRBJ2-2	.	CASSPGRGNTGELFF	TGTGCCAGCAGCCCGGGAAGGGGTAACACCGGGGAGCTGTTTTTT
TRBD1	TRBV5-1	TRBJ1-6	.	CASSLGVGGNSPLHF	TGCGCCAGCAGCTTGGGGGTAGGGGGCAATTCACCCCTCCACTTT
.	TRBV6-1	TRBJ1-2	.	CASSEAIWGSNYGYTF	TGTGCCAGCAGTGAAGCGATTTGGGGATCTAACTATGGCTACACCTTC
.	TRBV6-1	TRBJ1-5	.	CASSEQGGNQPQHF	TGTGCCAGCAGTGAACAGGGCGGCAATCAGCCCCAGCATTTT
TRBD2	TRBV5-1	TRBJ2-1	once	CASSLAQRGYNEQFF	TGCGCCAGCAGCTTGGCCCAGCGGGGGTACAATGAGCAGTTCTTC
.	TRBV12-3/TRBV12-4	TRBJ1-6	.	CASSRQFSPLHF	TGTGCCAGCAGCCGACAGTTTTCACCCCTCCACTTT
TRBD1	TRBV7-8	TRBJ1-2	.	CASSLRFGQTGYGYTF	TGTGCCAGCAGCTTAAGGTTTGGTCAGACAGGGTATGGCTACACCTTC
.	TRBV18	TRBJ1-4	.	CASSSEATNEKLFF	TGTGCCAGCTCCTCGGAGGCAACTAATGAAAAACTGTTTTTT
.	TRBV19	TRBJ1-1	.	CASRPLTRQDAEAFF	TGTGCCAGTAGACCCCTAACTAGACAGGACGCTGAAGCTTTCTTT
.	TRBV21-1	TRBJ1-2	.	CASSNAHGPTTNYGYTF	TGTGCCAGCAGCAATGCCCACGGGCCTACCACTAACTATGGCTACACCTTC